A single sample gave rise to the 30 T cell receptor beta chains below, sequenced in a study of CD8+ T cells in alopecia areata. Extraction of RNA preceded its reverse transcription into cDNA, which served as the sequencing template. TCRdb's copy holds only in-frame clones and misses some; the assay was immunoSEQ multiplex PCR. The data contain about 120,000 clones, 49% of them singletons. The sequencing used CD8+ T cells sorted from blood, collected at week 0. These receptors originate from a human donor with alopecia areata.

The chain joins TRBV19 to TRBJ2-5; D is possibly TRBD2 (5 bases). The CDR3 has 14 residues. Germline CDR1 is LNHDA and CDR2 is SQIVND (reference sequence). V was shortened by 2 bases and J by 5 bases, with 12 bases between the two germline ends. DNA for the CDR3: TGTGCCAGTAGTATATCGGCTAGCCATGAGACCCAGTACTTC. It codes for CASSISASHETQYF.

In this sample, this clone turned up a few times. This chain uses TRBV9 with TRBJ1-2, with TRBD1 matching 12 bases. The trim removed 3 bases at V and 5 bases at J, leaving 5 bases unmatched. In germline, CDR1 is SGDLS, CDR2 YYNGEE. This CDR3 spans 15 amino acids. CDR3 sequence: CASSAGTGGAYGYTF. In DNA, the CDR3 is TGTGCCAGCAGCGCCGGGACAGGGGGCGCGTATGGCTACACCTTC.

The genes are TRBV5-1 and TRBJ2-7; possibly TRBD1 or TRBD2 for D (5 bases each). Trimming pared 3 bases from V and 2 bases from J, leaving 12 bases between. Germline loops: CDR1 SGHRS, CDR2 YFSETQ. This CDR3 is 14 amino acids long. CDR3 sequence (DNA): TGCGCCAGCAGCTACGGGACGCAAGCCTACGAGCAGTACTTC. Its protein is CASSYGTQAYEQYF. Full variable domain (remainder filled in from reference TRBV5-1 and TRBJ2-7): KAGVTQTPRYLIKTRGQQVTLSCSPISGHRSVSWYQQTPGQGLQFLFEYFSETQRNKGNFPGRFSGRQFSNSRSEMNVSTLELGDSALYLCASSYGTQAYEQYFGPGTRLTVT.

This clone appeared a few times. This may be a read error: a much more frequent sequence differs by one nucleotide. The CDR3 loop reads CASSQDRASGYGYTF. CDR3 nucleotides: TGCGCCAGCAGCCAAGATAGGGCCAGCGGCTATGGCTACACCTTC. This chain links TRBV1 with TRBJ1-2. TRBV1 is annotated as a pseudogene. The CDR3 consists of 15 residues.

This clone was seen more than once but under ten times. This chain connects TRBV7-9 to TRBJ1-1; a possible D gene is TRBD1 (5 bases). Per germline, CDR1 SEHNR and CDR2 FQNEAQ (reference sequence). The length of the CDR3 is 13 residues. Between the trimmed V and J ends, which lost 7 bases and 3 bases, there was a span of 12 bases. CDR3 loop: CASMLGGYTEAFF. The CDR3 DNA reads as TGTGCCAGCATGCTCGGGGGATACACTGAAGCTTTCTTT.

This sequence joins TRBV23-1 and TRBJ1-1, with D unclear. TRBV23-1 is an open reading frame, and its role is uncertain. The CDR3 runs to 13 residues. The V and J ends lost 6 bases and 9 bases respectively, with 17 bases between them. The CDR3 DNA is TGCGCCAGCAGCCCTGACTGTGGGCCTAAAGCTTTCTTT. This translates into CASSPDCGPKAFF.

This clone was picked up a small number of times. The same CDR3 is also encoded by other DNA sequences in this sample. V is TRBV5-6 and J is TRBJ2-1; D is unresolved. V was shortened by 0 bases and J by 10 bases, with 5 bases between the two germline ends. The germline V gene encodes CDR1 SGHDT and CDR2 YYEEEE. The CDR3 runs to 11 residues. CDR3 sequence: CASSLGSEQFF. The CDR3 nucleotides read TGTGCCAGCAGCTTGGGCAGCGAGCAGTTCTTC. Full variable domain (rest looked up from reference TRBV5-6 and TRBJ2-1): DAGVTQSPTHLIKTRGQQVTLRCSPKSGHDTVSWYQQALGQGPQFIFQYYEEEERQRGNFPDRFSGHQFPNYSSELNVNALLLGDSALYLCASSLGSEQFFGPGTRLTVL.

CDR3 bases: TGTGCCAGCAGCCCCGAGAGTGGGGGGCGCACCACCGGGGAGCTGTTTTTT. Residues: CASSPESGGRTTGELFF. J is TRBJ2-2 and V is TRBV7-4, with D perhaps given as TRBD1 or TRBD2 (6 bases each). Germline values: CDR1 SGHVT, CDR2 SQSDAQ. There are 17 residues in the CDR3. Trimming removed 5 bases from V and 4 bases from J, with 20 bases in between.

This chain's CDR3 is CASSDGPTIDGYTF. CDR3 DNA: TGTGCCAGCAGTGACGGTCCAACTATTGATGGCTACACCTTC. The chain is built from TRBV25-1 and TRBJ1-2; the D is unclear. The V end lost 3 bases, the J end lost 6 bases, and 14 bases lay between the germline ends. The V gene's germline CDR1 is MGHDK and CDR2 SYGVNS. The length of the CDR3 is 14 residues.

The rearrangement joins TRBV13 to TRBJ1-1; D is unclear. Per germline, CDR1 PRHDT and CDR2 FYEKMQ (reference sequence). V gave up 4 bases and J gave up 8 bases, with 11 bases separating them. This CDR3 comprises 12 residues. The CDR3 protein is CASSSETGEAFF. Here the CDR3 DNA reads TGTGCCAGCAGCTCAGAGACGGGAGAAGCTTTCTTT.

The CDR3 loop is CASSLRRAPGELFF. Written as DNA, the CDR3 is TGTGCCAGCAGCTTACGCAGGGCTCCCGGGGAGCTGTTTTTT. The J gene is TRBJ2-2, the V gene TRBV13; D may be TRBD1 (5 bases). Per the germline V gene, CDR1 is PRHDT and CDR2 is FYEKMQ (reference sequence). The length of the CDR3 is 14 residues. V was trimmed by 2 bases and J by 6 bases, leaving 10 bases between them.

This clone was seen just once. The chain has TRBV5-1 and TRBJ1-4, with D uncertain. Germline CDR1 reads SGHRS; CDR2 reads YFSETQ. CDR3 length equals 15 residues. The V end was cut by 7 bases, the J end by 8 bases, with 21 bases between. The CDR3, as DNA: TGCGCCAGCGCTATCCGCGCACCCCGAGAAGAAAAACTGTTTTTT. Amino acid sequence: CASAIRAPREEKLFF. The full variable domain, rest sourced from reference TRBV5-1 and TRBJ1-4, is KAGVTQTPRYLIKTRGQQVTLSCSPISGHRSVSWYQQTPGQGLQFLFEYFSETQRNKGNFPGRFSGRQFSNSRSEMNVSTLELGDSALYLCASAIRAPREEKLFFGSGTQLSVL.

This clone has only a few counts. The V gene is TRBV4-1, the J gene TRBJ2-3; unclear D gene. Trimming stripped 5 bases from V and 5 bases from J, with 14 bases between. The CDR3 sequence is 14 residues long. Germline CDR1 is MGHRA and CDR2 is YSYEKL. CDR3 sequence (DNA): TGCGCCAGCAGCTATGAACCTACGGGAGATACGCAGTATTTT. This translates into CASSYEPTGDTQYF.

The genes are TRBV5-4 and TRBJ1-1; D not certain. Deletions cut 0 bases from V and 3 bases from J, with 12 bases between. Germline V lookup: CDR1 SGHNT, CDR2 YYREEE (reference sequence). This CDR3 region has 15 residues. The DNA of the CDR3 is TGTGCCAGCAGCTTGGGGGAGGGTTTGCACACTGAAGCTTTCTTT. Protein sequence: CASSLGEGLHTEAFF.

This chain connects TRBV27 to TRBJ1-1, with D possibly TRBD1 on 6 matching bases. V lost 7 bases to trimming and J lost 7 bases, with 16 bases between them. The germline gives CDR1 MNHEY, CDR2 SMNVEV (reference sequence). This CDR3 spans 13 amino acids. CDR3: CASILPGTSEAFF. The CDR3 DNA is TGTGCCAGCATCCTCCCCGGGACAAGTGAAGCTTTCTTT.

The genes are TRBV5-1 and TRBJ2-3; D may correspond to TRBD1 or TRBD2 (5 bases each). The ends were cut back, 4 bases at V and 2 bases at J, with 17 bases in the middle. Germline lookup yields CDR1 SGHRS and CDR2 YFSETQ. The CDR3 runs 16 residues. CDR3 sequence reads: CASSLRGAPFTDTQYF. The CDR3 DNA reads as TGCGCCAGCAGCCTGAGAGGGGCCCCCTTCACAGATACGCAGTATTTT.

The chain is built from TRBV7-2 and TRBJ2-5; weak D call: TRBD2 (6 bases). This CDR3 is built from 15 residues. Germline values: CDR1 SGHTA, CDR2 FQGNSA. V dropped 5 bases and J dropped 2 bases, with 15 bases sitting between them. CDR3 DNA sequence: TGTGCCAGCAGCCGAAAGACACGGGGGCAAGAGACCCAGTACTTC. Translating it yields CASSRKTRGQETQYF.

This clone appeared once. This chain links TRBV4-3 with TRBJ1-1, with TRBD1 matching 7 bases. V trimming: 2 bases; J trimming: 2 bases; junction bases outside the gene matches: 5. The CDR3 has 15 amino acids. Germline lookup yields CDR1 LGHNA and CDR2 YSLEER. The CDR3 region is CASSQSRQGNTEAFF. For the CDR3, the DNA is TGCGCCAGCAGCCAATCCAGACAGGGAAACACTGAAGCTTTCTTT.

The genes are TRBV7-9 and TRBJ2-5; D unresolved. V gave up 6 bases and J gave up 5 bases, with 7 bases separating them. This CDR3 spans 11 amino acids. Germline-derived CDR1 and CDR2 are SEHNR and FQNEAQ (reference sequence). The DNA of the CDR3 is TGTGCCAGCAGGGAGTGGGAGACCCAGTACTTC. The encoded protein is CASREWETQYF.

The table lists this clone with a few counts. V is TRBV29-1 and J is TRBJ2-1; D perhaps matches TRBD1 (6 bases). Germline CDR1 SQVTM, CDR2 ANQGSEA. The ends were cut back, 6 bases at V and 4 bases at J, with 13 bases in the middle. CDR3 size: 13 residues. CDR3 loop: CSVDQGTYNEQFF. The CDR3 DNA is TGCAGCGTCGATCAGGGGACATACAATGAGCAGTTCTTC.

The chain couples TRBV13 to TRBJ1-2, with D unresolved. V lost 4 bases and J lost 7, with 13 bases in between. The CDR3 runs to 13 residues. The germline V gene has CDR1 PRHDT and CDR2 FYEKMQ (reference sequence). The CDR3 coding sequence is TGTGCCAGCAGCTCAGAGGGTTTTGGTGGCTACACCTTC. Protein sequence: CASSSEGFGGYTF.

This chain uses TRBV7-3 with TRBJ1-1; D is undetermined. Trimming cost V 5 bases and J 0 bases, with 16 bases left between them. The CDR3 runs 16 residues. CDR1 is SGHTA, CDR2 FQGTGA, per germline. CDR3 DNA sequence: TGTGCCAGCAGCGAGGACCTAGAGGGCCTGAACACTGAAGCTTTCTTT. Translation: CASSEDLEGLNTEAFF.

This clone was seen only a few times. The J gene is TRBJ2-7, the V gene TRBV29-1; D is unresolved. Trimming cost V 7 bases and J 4 bases, with 11 bases left between them. The CDR3 extends over 11 amino acids. Germline V gene data show CDR1 as SQVTM and CDR2 as ANQGSEA. Here the CDR3 DNA reads TGCAGCGCCCTTGACACTTACGAGCAGTACTTC. It yields the protein CSALDTYEQYF.

This sequence joins TRBV30 and TRBJ2-1; 8 bases are shared with TRBD1. The CDR3 runs 14 residues. CDR1 is GTSNPN and CDR2 is SVGIG in the germline V gene (reference sequence). The V gene end was trimmed by 8 bases and the J gene end by 0 bases; junction bases not matched to a gene: 6. Here the CDR3 reads CAGGDRSSYNEQFF. The CDR3 DNA follows: TGTGCCGGAGGGGACAGGAGCTCCTACAATGAGCAGTTCTTC.

This clone was seen only a few times. J is TRBJ2-7 and V is TRBV19; no definite D call. Trimming shortened V by 0 bases and J by 3 bases, and 3 bases separated the two germline ends. From germline, CDR1 is LNHDA and CDR2 SQIVND (reference sequence). CDR3 size: 12 residues. DNA for the CDR3: TGTGCCAGTAGTATAGACGGCTACGAGCAGTACTTC. Residues: CASSIDGYEQYF.

The chain combines TRBV6-6 with TRBJ2-2; a weak D match, TRBD2 (5 bases). CDR1 is MNHNY and CDR2 is SVGAGI in the germline V gene (reference sequence). The V gene lost 7 bases and the J gene lost 1 base, with 13 bases spanning the gap. The CDR3 totals 15 residues. The CDR3 protein is CASNSGIKNTGELFF. The CDR3 coding sequence is TGTGCCAGCAATTCGGGGATCAAGAACACCGGGGAGCTGTTTTTT.

The J gene is TRBJ1-2, the V gene TRBV27; 7 bases align to TRBD1. Germline V gives CDR1 MNHEY, CDR2 SMNVEV (reference sequence). CDR3 size: 15 residues. After removal of 6 bases from V and 3 bases from J, the junction contained 10 bases not matched to a gene. The CDR3 reads CASRPTGWRDYGYTF. The CDR3 region has the DNA TGTGCCAGCAGACCGACAGGGTGGAGGGACTATGGCTACACCTTC.

This clone was seen a few times. The chain joins TRBV7-9 to TRBJ2-5; a weak D match, TRBD1 (6 bases). This CDR3 spans 16 amino acids. Germline values: CDR1 SEHNR, CDR2 FQNEAQ (reference sequence). V lost 4 bases and J lost 2, with 17 bases in between. CDR3: CASSSQGQINQETQYF. The CDR3 DNA reads TGTGCCAGCAGCTCCCAAGGACAGATAAATCAAGAGACCCAGTACTTC.

V usage is TRBV13 and J usage is TRBJ2-5; 7 nucleotides agree with TRBD1. Germline loops: CDR1 PRHDT, CDR2 FYEKMQ (reference sequence). V trimming: 3 bases; J trimming: 5 bases; junction bases outside the gene matches: 6. The CDR3 has 14 amino acids. The CDR3 DNA sequence: TGTGCCAGCAGCTTCCCGGACAGGCGGGAGACCCAGTACTTC. This translates into CASSFPDRRETQYF.

This clone was picked up a small number of times. The V gene is TRBV7-9, the J gene TRBJ1-1, with 9 bases aligning to TRBD1. J gave up 3 bases and V 4 bases, and 3 bases lay outside the gene matches. This CDR3 comprises 14 residues. Germline loops: CDR1 SEHNR, CDR2 FQNEAQ (reference sequence). CDR3 loop: CASSSGTGYTEAFF. CDR3 sequence (DNA): TGTGCCAGCAGCTCCGGGACAGGGTACACTGAAGCTTTCTTT.